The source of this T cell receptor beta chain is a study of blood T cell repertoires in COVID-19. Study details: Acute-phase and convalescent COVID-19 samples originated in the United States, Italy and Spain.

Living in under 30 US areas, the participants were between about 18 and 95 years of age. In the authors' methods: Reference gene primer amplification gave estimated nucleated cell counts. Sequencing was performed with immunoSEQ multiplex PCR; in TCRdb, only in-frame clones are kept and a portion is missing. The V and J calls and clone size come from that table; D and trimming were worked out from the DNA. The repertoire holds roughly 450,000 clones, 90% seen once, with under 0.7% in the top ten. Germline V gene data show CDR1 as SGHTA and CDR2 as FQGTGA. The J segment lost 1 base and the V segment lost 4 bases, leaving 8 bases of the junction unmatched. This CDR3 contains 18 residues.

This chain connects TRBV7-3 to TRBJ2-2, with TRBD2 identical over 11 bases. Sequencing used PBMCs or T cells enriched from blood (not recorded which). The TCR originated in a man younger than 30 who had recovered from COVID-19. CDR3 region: CASSSKTSGNRNTGELFF. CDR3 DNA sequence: TGTGCCAGCAGCTCAAAGACTAGCGGGAATCGGAACACCGGGGAGCTGTTTTTT. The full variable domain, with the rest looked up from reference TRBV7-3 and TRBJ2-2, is GAGVSQTPSNKVTEKGKYVELRCDPISGHTALYWYRQSLGQGPEFLIYFQGTGAADDSGLPNDRFFAVRPEGSVSTLKIQRTERGDSAVYLCASSSKTSGNRNTGELFFGEGSRLTVL.